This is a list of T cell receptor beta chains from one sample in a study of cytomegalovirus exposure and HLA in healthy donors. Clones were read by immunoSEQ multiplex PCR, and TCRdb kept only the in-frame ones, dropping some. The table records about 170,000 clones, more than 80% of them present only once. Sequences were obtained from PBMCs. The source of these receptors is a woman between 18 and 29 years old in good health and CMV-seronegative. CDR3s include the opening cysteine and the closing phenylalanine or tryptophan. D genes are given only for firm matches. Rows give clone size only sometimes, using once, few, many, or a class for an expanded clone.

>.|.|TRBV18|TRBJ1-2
TGTGCCAGCTCAAATACCGCAGGCCTGGGTTATGGCTACACCTTC
CASSNTAGLGYGYTF
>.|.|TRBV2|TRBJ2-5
TGTGCCAGCAGTGGGGCGAGGACGGACAAAGAGACCCAGTACTTC
CASSGARTDKETQYF
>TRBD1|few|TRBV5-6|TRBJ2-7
TGTGCCAGCAGCTGGGGGACAGGTTCGTTCGAGCAGTACTTC
CASSWGTGSFEQYF
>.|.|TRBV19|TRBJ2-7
TGTGCCAGTAGTAGCGGTACCTACGAGCAGTACTTC
CASSSGTYEQYF
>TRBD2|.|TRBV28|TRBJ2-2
TGTGCCAGCGGGGGGGGACTAGTCGGCGGGGAGCTGTTTTTT
CASGGGLVGGELFF
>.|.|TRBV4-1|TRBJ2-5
TGCGCCAGCAGCCAAGATATTTTGGGACACGGCGGGAGAGGGAGAGGGCAAGAGACCCAGTACTTC
CASSQDILGHGGRGRGQETQYF
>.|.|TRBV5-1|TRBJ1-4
TGCGCCAGCAGCTTGACGGTGGGGGGAAATGAAAAACTGTTTTTT
CASSLTVGGNEKLFF
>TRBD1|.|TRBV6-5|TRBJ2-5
TGCGCCAGCAGTTACTTACAGGGGATTTGGGAGACCCAGTACTTC
CASSYLQGIWETQYF
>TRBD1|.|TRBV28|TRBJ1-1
TGTGCCAGCAGAGGACCCTCGGGACAGGGGTGGATAGGGGGTGGCAAGGACACTGAAGCTTTCTTT
CASRGPSGQGWIGGGKDTEAFF
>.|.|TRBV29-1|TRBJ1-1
TGCAGCGTTGTGGGGCGACAGAGACCTGAAGCTTTCTTT
CSVVGRQRPEAFF
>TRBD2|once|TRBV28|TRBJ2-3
TGTGCCAGCAGGGATGCAGCGGGAGGTGATAGAGATACGCAGTATTTT
CASRDAAGGDRDTQYF
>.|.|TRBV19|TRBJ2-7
TGTGCCAGTAGTTTCGCCGCGGCTCCGCTCTACGAGCAGTACTTC
CASSFAAAPLYEQYF
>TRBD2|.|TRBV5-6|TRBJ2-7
TGTGCCAGCAGCCCCTGGGGCGGGAGGGCCGGTAGGGAGCAGTACTTC
CASSPWGGRAGREQYF
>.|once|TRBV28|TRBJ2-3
TGTGCCAGCAGTACCCCTCTAGAAACAGATACGCAGTATTTT
CASSTPLETDTQYF